Each of the 21 T cell receptor beta chains below was sequenced from the same sample in a study of shared clonotypes between healthy human individuals. Data came from immunoSEQ multiplex PCR; TCRdb stores just in-frame clones and leaves some out. The repertoire holds about 2 million clones, about 95% seen once, with roughly 0.13% in the top ten. The sequenced material came from naive CD4+ T cells sorted from blood. Subset specified: CD45RA+ positively selected. These receptors were obtained from a man younger than 35 in good health.

The gene calls are TRBV5-1 and TRBJ1-2; TRBD1 is a possible D gene (5 bases). Germline values: CDR1 SGHRS, CDR2 YFSETQ. V was shortened by 0 bases and J by 8 bases, with 11 bases between the two germline ends. This CDR3 contains 13 residues. The CDR3, as DNA: TGCGCCAGCAGCTTGGGAGGGGCTGAAGGCTACACCTTC. It translates to CASSLGGAEGYTF.

The V and J genes are TRBV6-6 and TRBJ1-1; D remains ambiguous. The CDR3 totals 14 residues. Germline-derived CDR1 and CDR2 are MNHNY and SVGAGI (reference sequence). V was cut by 2 bases and J by 3 bases, with 10 bases left in between. CDR3 DNA sequence: TGTGCCAGCAGTTACCTCGGTTGGGACACTGAAGCTTTCTTT. This translates into CASSYLGWDTEAFF.

A few counts support this clone. The genes are TRBV19 and TRBJ1-2; D is ambiguous. V was shortened by 4 bases and J by 4 bases, with 13 bases between the two germline ends. The CDR3 runs to 14 residues. Germline lookup yields CDR1 LNHDA and CDR2 SQIVND (reference sequence). The CDR3 protein is CASSNRRDRYGYTF. CDR3 bases: TGTGCCAGTAGTAACCGCCGGGATCGCTATGGCTACACCTTC.

The chain carries TRBV5-1 and TRBJ2-1; weak D call: TRBD1 (6 bases). CDR1 is SGHRS and CDR2 is YFSETQ in the germline V gene. Trimming shortened V by 5 bases and J by 3 bases, and 9 bases separated the two germline ends. The CDR3 is 13 residues long. Written as DNA, the CDR3 is TGCGCCAGCAGGGAACAGGGCTACAATGAGCAGTTCTTC. Amino acid sequence: CASREQGYNEQFF.

This chain connects TRBV2 to TRBJ1-5, with D uncertain. The CDR3 covers 16 residues. With 0 bases removed from V and 1 base from J, the gap between germline ends came to 10 bases. Germline-derived CDR1 and CDR2 are SNHLY and FYNNEI. Written as DNA, the CDR3 is TGTGCCAGCAGTGAAGCGGGGAAGGGCAGCAATCAGCCCCAGCATTTT. Translating gives CASSEAGKGSNQPQHF.

The gene calls are TRBV29-1 and TRBJ2-7; TRBD1 matches at 8 bases. The J segment lost 2 bases and the V segment lost 4 bases, leaving 7 bases of the junction unmatched. Germline CDR1 reads SQVTM; CDR2 reads ANQGSEA. The CDR3 runs 14 residues. The CDR3 nucleotides are TGCAGCGTTGTGGACAGGGAGGCCCCCTACGAGCAGTACTTC. Its protein product is CSVVDREAPYEQYF.

This clone appeared a single time. The V call is TRBV23-1, the J call TRBJ2-7; no firm D call. TRBV23-1 belongs to the ORF category, with a function that is uncertain. V lost 0 bases to trimming and J lost 2 bases, with 17 bases between them. The CDR3 extends over 17 amino acids. The CDR3 DNA reads TGCGCCAGCAGTCAATCCGAACCCGGCCTGAGAGCCTACGAGCAGTACTTC. The encoded protein is CASSQSEPGLRAYEQYF.

On this clone itself: Other DNA sequences in this sample translate to the same CDR3. V usage is TRBV28 and J usage is TRBJ1-5, with D maybe TRBD1 (5 bases). With 2 bases removed from V and 0 bases from J, the gap between germline ends came to 8 bases. CDR3 length: 15 amino acids. Germline V gene sequence: CDR1 MDHEN, CDR2 SYDVKM. DNA for the CDR3: TGTGCCAGCAGTTTAGCAGGGTATAGCAATCAGCCCCAGCATTTT. Translating it yields CASSLAGYSNQPQHF.

The chain joins TRBV19 to TRBJ2-1; D not certain. This CDR3 region has 11 residues. The germline V gene encodes CDR1 LNHDA and CDR2 SQIVND (reference sequence). V lost 3 bases, J lost 8 bases, and 5 bases lay in between. CDR3 bases: TGTGCCAGTAGTATTTTCCATGAGCAGTTCTTC. Protein sequence: CASSIFHEQFF.

This chain connects TRBV28 to TRBJ1-2, with 9 nucleotides matching TRBD1. Germline trimming cut 4 bases from V and 4 bases from J; bases unmatched to any gene: 13. Looked up from germline, CDR1 is MDHEN and CDR2 is SYDVKM. CDR3 length: 17 amino acids. In DNA form, the CDR3 reads TGTGCCAGCAGTTCCGGACAGGGGCCCCTTTCCCTCTATGGCTACACCTTC. This gives the protein CASSSGQGPLSLYGYTF.

As concerns this clone: Other DNA sequences in this sample translate to the same CDR3. The chain recombines TRBV6-5 with TRBJ1-3; D remains unclear. V lost 5 bases and J lost 1, with 3 bases in between. Germline V CDR1 and CDR2: MNHEY, SVGAGI. The CDR3 consists of 12 residues. In DNA form, the CDR3 reads TGTGCCAGCAGTGGATCTGGAAACACCATATATTTT. It specifies CASSGSGNTIYF.

The genes are TRBV6-5 and TRBJ2-7; D is unresolved. This CDR3 has 11 amino acids. The germline gives CDR1 MNHEY, CDR2 SVGAGI. V lost 6 bases, J lost 2 bases, and 5 bases lay in between. In nucleotides, the CDR3 is TGTGCCAGCAGGGGCCCCTACGAGCAGTACTTC. It translates to CASRGPYEQYF.

This chain joins TRBV9 and TRBJ2-5, with a possible D match to TRBD2 (5 bases). The CDR3 sequence is 16 residues long. Trimming left V 1 base short and J 3 bases short, with 16 bases between. Per the germline V gene, CDR1 is SGDLS and CDR2 is YYNGEE. CDR3 region: CASSVLPSGGEETQYF. The CDR3 DNA sequence: TGTGCCAGCAGCGTACTCCCTAGTGGAGGCGAAGAGACCCAGTACTTC. Using reference TRBV9 and TRBJ2-5 for the parts outside the CDR3, the full variable domain is DSGVTQTPKHLITATGQRVTLRCSPRSGDLSVYWYQQSLDQGLQFLIQYYNGEERAKGNILERFSAQQFPDLHSELNLSSLELGDSALYFCASSVLPSGGEETQYFGPGTRLLVL.

The chain joins TRBV28 to TRBJ2-5; D is ambiguous. V shed 2 bases and J shed 5 bases, with 9 bases lying between them. This CDR3 is built from 13 residues. Germline CDR1 and CDR2: MDHEN and SYDVKM. The CDR3 loop reads CASSLPGEETQYF. The CDR3 nucleotides read TGTGCCAGCAGTTTACCAGGCGAGGAGACCCAGTACTTC. The full variable domain, rest sourced from reference TRBV28 and TRBJ2-5, is DVKVTQSSRYLVKRTGEKVFLECVQDMDHENMFWYRQDPGLGLRLIYFSYDVKMKEKGDIPEGYSVSREKKERFSLILESASTNQTSMYLCASSLPGEETQYFGPGTRLLVL.

This chain links TRBV6-1 with TRBJ1-6, with D perhaps matching TRBD1 (6 bases). The CDR3 extends over 15 amino acids. V lost 2 bases and J 10 bases, leaving 15 bases between the germline ends. Germline V gene lookup returns CDR1 MNHNS and CDR2 SASEGT. This CDR3 is CASSEYRQATSPLHF. CDR3 sequence (DNA): TGTGCCAGCAGTGAATATAGACAGGCCACCTCACCCCTCCACTTT.

The rearrangement joins TRBV18 to TRBJ1-2; D uncertain. Germline V gives CDR1 KGHSH, CDR2 LQKENI. V gave up 0 bases and J gave up 2 bases, with 7 bases separating them. The CDR3 extends over 14 amino acids. CDR3: CASSPPRLNYGYTF. Here the CDR3 DNA reads TGTGCCAGCTCACCACCCAGGTTAAACTATGGCTACACCTTC. Complete variable domain (other parts from reference TRBV18 and TRBJ1-2): NAGVMQNPRHLVRRRGQEARLRCSPMKGHSHVYWYRQLPEEGLKFMVYLQKENIIDESGMPKERFSAEFPKEGPSILRIQQVVRGDSAAYFCASSPPRLNYGYTFGSGTRLTVV.

The rearrangement uses TRBV4-1 and TRBJ2-7; D is unclear. Germline V gene sequence: CDR1 MGHRA, CDR2 YSYEKL. This CDR3 is built from 14 residues. V lost 0 bases and J lost 7, with 13 bases in between. The CDR3 DNA reads as TGCGCCAGCAGCCAAGACCCCCAACCGCGAGAGCAGTACTTC. Protein sequence: CASSQDPQPREQYF.

On this clone: Other DNA sequences in this sample translate to the same CDR3. CDR3 DNA sequence: TGTGCCAGCAGCTTGGGCCGCACAGATACGCAGTATTTT. This codes for CASSLGRTDTQYF. The gene calls are TRBV5-6 and TRBJ2-3; D gene ambiguous. The CDR3 is 13 amino acids. Germline assignment: CDR1 SGHDT and CDR2 YYEEEE. Deletions cut 0 bases from V and 1 base from J, with 3 bases between.

V and J are TRBV6-1 and TRBJ2-3; TRBD1 matches 9 bases. The CDR3 totals 16 residues. V trimming: 3 bases; J trimming: 6 bases; junction bases outside the gene matches: 10. The germline V gene encodes CDR1 MNHNS and CDR2 SASEGT. The CDR3 DNA follows: TGTGCCAGCAGTGATCGCCGAGGGACAGGGTTGGATACGCAGTATTTT. Protein product: CASSDRRGTGLDTQYF.

V gene TRBV29-1 combines with J gene TRBJ2-1; TRBD2 is a possible D gene (6 bases). This CDR3 comprises 15 residues. V was shortened by 6 bases and J by 9 bases, with 24 bases between the two germline ends. In germline, CDR1 is SQVTM, CDR2 ANQGSEA. The DNA for the CDR3 is TGCAGCGTCCTGCCGGGACTCCTCTCGGGTGGTGAGCAGTTCTTC. This translates into CSVLPGLLSGGEQFF.

A note on this clone: This sample includes further DNA sequences coding for the same CDR3. V and J are TRBV18 and TRBJ2-5, with D hard to call. Germline V gene lookup returns CDR1 KGHSH and CDR2 LQKENI. The V gene lost 3 bases and the J gene lost 4 bases, with 9 bases spanning the gap. This CDR3 contains 13 residues. CDR3 DNA: TGTGCCAGCTCACCGCCCGGAATAGAGACCCAGTACTTC. Amino acids: CASSPPGIETQYF. Complete variable domain (other parts from reference TRBV18 and TRBJ2-5): NAGVMQNPRHLVRRRGQEARLRCSPMKGHSHVYWYRQLPEEGLKFMVYLQKENIIDESGMPKERFSAEFPKEGPSILRIQQVVRGDSAAYFCASSPPGIETQYFGPGTRLLVL.